What follows are 8 T cell receptor beta chains derived from one specimen sequenced in a study of quantifying T cell responses using KT2 cells. Whole-study context: cDNA was made from DNase-treated RNA using alpha and beta constant primers.

Each cDNA got a UMI-containing oligo ligated at its 3' end. First-round PCR used about 4 cycles and beta primers RC1.1 and RC1.2 covering TRBC1 and TRBC2. TCRdb recomputed calls from the UMI-ligation and nested PCR reads with MiXCR, one row per CDR3 protein. Among 31,000 or so distinct CDR3 sequences listed, under 13% were seen once. The sequencing input was PBMCs spiked with cells of the T cell clone KT2. The receptor set was obtained from a human donor.

The sample holds many counts of this clonotype. This sequence joins TRBV5-1 and TRBJ1-1, with TRBD1 matching over 9 bases. Germline CDR1 reads SGHRS; CDR2 reads YFSETQ. This CDR3 region has 16 residues. The V and J ends lost 3 bases and 0 bases, in that order; junction bases with no gene match: 6. CDR3 coding DNA: TGCGCCAGCAGCTGGGGACAGGGTCGCATGAACACTGAAGCTTTCTTT. Residues: CASSWGQGRMNTEAFF.

This clonotype appeared many times. V usage is TRBV5-1 and J usage is TRBJ2-3, with D possibly matching TRBD1 (6 bases). The CDR3 runs to 14 residues. The germline CDR1 and CDR2 sequences are SGHRS and YFSETQ. Trimming left V 0 bases short and J 4 bases short, with 9 bases between. CDR3 residues: CASSLASGADTQYF. CDR3 bases: TGCGCCAGCAGCTTGGCGTCAGGGGCAGATACGCAGTATTTT.

The table lists this clonotype with many counts. The CDR3 DNA is TGTGCCAGCAGTGAGAGGGCTGGGGCCAACGTCCTGACTTTC. Amino acid sequence: CASSERAGANVLTF. V and J are TRBV6-4 and TRBJ2-6; weak D call: TRBD2 (5 bases). There are 14 residues in the CDR3. In germline, CDR1 is MRHNA, CDR2 SNTAGT. V was cut by 3 bases and J by 2 bases, with 5 bases left in between.

This clonotype was found a few times. The chain employs TRBV11-2 and TRBJ2-5; TRBD2 might be the D (7 bases). Germline CDR1 reads SGHAT; CDR2 reads FQNNGV. The V end lost 5 bases, the J end lost 5 bases, and 18 bases lay between the germline ends. The CDR3 is made up of 15 amino acids. CDR3 residues: CASSPVGGLVETQYF. CDR3 bases: TGTGCCAGCAGCCCGGTGGGGGGGCTCGTGGAGACCCAGTACTTC.

This clonotype was seen more than once but under ten times. This rearrangement joins TRBV20-1 to TRBJ1-4, with D perhaps matching TRBD1 (6 bases). V lost 4 bases, J lost 8 bases, and 11 bases lay in between. From germline, CDR1 is DFQATT and CDR2 SNEGSKA (reference sequence). This CDR3 contains 12 residues. In nucleotides, the CDR3 is TGCAGTGCTAAGGGGGGAAACGAAAAACTGTTTTTT. It codes for CSAKGGNEKLFF.

This clonotype was counted only a few times. The chain is built from TRBV7-2 and TRBJ2-1, with no clear D. The CDR3 runs 17 residues. CDR1 is SGHTA, CDR2 FQGNSA, per germline. Trimming took off 2 bases at V and 0 bases at J, with 14 bases between the two ends. CDR3 DNA sequence: TGTGCCAGCAGCTTATTGTTTGCTCCCTCCTCCTACAATGAGCAGTTCTTC. Residues: CASSLLFAPSSYNEQFF.

The table lists this clonotype with a few counts. V usage is TRBV29-1 and J usage is TRBJ2-2; 7 bases match TRBD1. The V and J ends lost 3 bases and 1 base, in that order; junction bases with no gene match: 2. This CDR3 spans 14 amino acids. CDR1 and CDR2 (germline): SQVTM, ANQGSEA. DNA for the CDR3: TGCAGCGTTGACAGGGGGATGAACACCGGGGAGCTGTTTTTT. Its translation: CSVDRGMNTGELFF.

This clonotype has ten or more counts. CDR3 sequence: CASTPQGVRTDTQYF. For the CDR3, the DNA is TGCGCCAGCACCCCCCAGGGGGTGAGGACAGATACGCAGTATTTT. The J gene is TRBJ2-3, the V gene TRBV4-1; 7 positions agree with TRBD1. After removal of 7 bases from V and 3 bases from J, the junction contained 10 bases not matched to a gene. The length of the CDR3 is 15 residues. Germline V gene sequence: CDR1 MGHRA, CDR2 YSYEKL.